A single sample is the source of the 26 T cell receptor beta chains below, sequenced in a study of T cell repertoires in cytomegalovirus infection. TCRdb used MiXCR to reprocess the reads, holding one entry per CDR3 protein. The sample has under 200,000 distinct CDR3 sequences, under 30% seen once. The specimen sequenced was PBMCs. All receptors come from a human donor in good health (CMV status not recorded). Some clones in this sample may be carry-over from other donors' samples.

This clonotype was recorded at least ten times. CDR3 DNA sequence: TGTGCCAGCAGCCAAGATCTTGGGGCCGGGGAGCTGTTTTTT. Protein: CASSQDLGAGELFF. This chain uses TRBV3-1 with TRBJ2-2; D unresolved. The CDR3 has 14 residues. Germline V gene sequence: CDR1 LGHDT, CDR2 YNNKEL (reference sequence). Deletions cut 0 bases from V and 6 bases from J, with 8 bases between.

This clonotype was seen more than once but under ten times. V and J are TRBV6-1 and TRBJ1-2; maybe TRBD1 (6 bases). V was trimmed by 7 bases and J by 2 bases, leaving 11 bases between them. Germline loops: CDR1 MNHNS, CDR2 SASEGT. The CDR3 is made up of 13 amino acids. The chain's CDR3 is CASTGARNYGYTF. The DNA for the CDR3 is TGTGCCAGCACGGGGGCGCGGAACTATGGCTACACCTTC.

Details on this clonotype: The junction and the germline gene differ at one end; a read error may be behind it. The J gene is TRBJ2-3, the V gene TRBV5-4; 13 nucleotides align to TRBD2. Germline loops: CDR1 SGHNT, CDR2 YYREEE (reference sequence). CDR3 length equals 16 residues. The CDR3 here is CASRAMGLAGPDSQYF. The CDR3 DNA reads TGTGCCAGCAGGGCAATGGGACTAGCGGGGCCAGATTCGCAGTATTTT.

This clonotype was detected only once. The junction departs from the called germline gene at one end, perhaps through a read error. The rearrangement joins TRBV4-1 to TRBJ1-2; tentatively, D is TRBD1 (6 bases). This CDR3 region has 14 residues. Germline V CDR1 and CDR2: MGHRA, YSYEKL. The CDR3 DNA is TGTGCCAGCAGCCAAGGTTCAGGGGACTATGGCTACACCTTC. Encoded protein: CASSQGSGDYGYTF.

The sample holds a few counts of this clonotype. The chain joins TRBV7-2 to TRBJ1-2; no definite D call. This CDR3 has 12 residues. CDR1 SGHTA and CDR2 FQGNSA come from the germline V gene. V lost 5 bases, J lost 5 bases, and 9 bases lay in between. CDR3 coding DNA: TGTGCCAGCAGCCTCGTGGGGTATGGCTACACCTTC. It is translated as CASSLVGYGYTF.

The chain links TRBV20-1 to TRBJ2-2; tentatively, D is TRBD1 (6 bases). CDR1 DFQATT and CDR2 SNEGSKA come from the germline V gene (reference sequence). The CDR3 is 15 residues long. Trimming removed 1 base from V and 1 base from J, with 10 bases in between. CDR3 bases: TGCAGTGCTAGAGCAGGGGCGGTGAACACCGGGGAGCTGTTTTTT. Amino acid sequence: CSARAGAVNTGELFF.

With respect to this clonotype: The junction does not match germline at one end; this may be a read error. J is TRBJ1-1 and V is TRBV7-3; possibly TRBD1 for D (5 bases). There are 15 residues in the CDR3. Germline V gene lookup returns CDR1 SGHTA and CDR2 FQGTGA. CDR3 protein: CASRFDGGMNTEAFF. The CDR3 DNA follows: TGTGCCAGCCGCTTCGACGGGGGGATGAACACTGAAGCTTTCTTT.

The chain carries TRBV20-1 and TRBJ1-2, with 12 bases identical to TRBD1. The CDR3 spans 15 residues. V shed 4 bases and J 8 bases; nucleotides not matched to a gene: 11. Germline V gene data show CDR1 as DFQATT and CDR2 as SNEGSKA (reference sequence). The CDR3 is CSAKGWGQGALGYTF. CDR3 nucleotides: TGCAGTGCTAAAGGGTGGGGACAGGGGGCCTTGGGCTACACCTTC.

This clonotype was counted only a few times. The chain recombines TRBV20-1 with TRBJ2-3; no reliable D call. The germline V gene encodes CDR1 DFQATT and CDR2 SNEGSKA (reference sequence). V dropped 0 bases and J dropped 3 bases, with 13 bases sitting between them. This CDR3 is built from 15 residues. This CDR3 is CSARDLARYTDTQYF. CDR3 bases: TGCAGTGCTAGAGATCTCGCCCGCTATACAGATACGCAGTATTTT.

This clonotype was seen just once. The DNA for the CDR3 is TGTGCCATCAGCGGGGACGGGGTAGAAGAGACCCAGTACTTC. Amino acid sequence: CAISGDGVEETQYF. The genes are TRBV10-3 and TRBJ2-5; perhaps D is TRBD1 or TRBD2 (5 bases each). The CDR3 has 14 residues. Between the trimmed V and J ends, which lost 6 bases and 3 bases, there was a span of 14 bases. CDR1 is ENHRY, CDR2 SYGVKD, per germline.

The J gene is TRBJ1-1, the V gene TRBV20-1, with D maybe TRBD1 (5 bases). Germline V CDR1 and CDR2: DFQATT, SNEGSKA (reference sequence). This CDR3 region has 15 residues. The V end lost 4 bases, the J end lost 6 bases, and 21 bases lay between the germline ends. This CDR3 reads CSAIGTIPERAEAFF. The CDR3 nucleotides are TGCAGTGCTATTGGGACGATACCTGAACGGGCTGAAGCTTTCTTT.

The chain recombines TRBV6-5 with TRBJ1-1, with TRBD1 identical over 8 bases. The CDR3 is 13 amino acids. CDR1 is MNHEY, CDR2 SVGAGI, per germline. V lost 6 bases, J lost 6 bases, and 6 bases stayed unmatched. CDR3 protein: CASSREQGAEAFF. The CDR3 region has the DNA TGTGCCAGCAGCAGGGAACAGGGGGCTGAAGCTTTCTTT.

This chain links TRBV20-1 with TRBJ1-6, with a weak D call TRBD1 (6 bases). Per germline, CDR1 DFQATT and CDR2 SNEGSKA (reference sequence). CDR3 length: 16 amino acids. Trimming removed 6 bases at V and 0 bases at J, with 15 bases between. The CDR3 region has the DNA TGCAGTGCATACGGACAGCCGAGCTCCTATAATTCACCCCTCCACTTT. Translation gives CSAYGQPSSYNSPLHF.

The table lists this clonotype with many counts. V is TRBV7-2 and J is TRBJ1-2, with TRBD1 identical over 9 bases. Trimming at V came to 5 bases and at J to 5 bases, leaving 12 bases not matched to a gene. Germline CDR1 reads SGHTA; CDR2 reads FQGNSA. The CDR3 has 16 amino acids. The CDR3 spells CASSPQPGQGGYGYTF. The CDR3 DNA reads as TGTGCCAGCAGCCCCCAGCCGGGACAGGGAGGGTATGGCTACACCTTC.

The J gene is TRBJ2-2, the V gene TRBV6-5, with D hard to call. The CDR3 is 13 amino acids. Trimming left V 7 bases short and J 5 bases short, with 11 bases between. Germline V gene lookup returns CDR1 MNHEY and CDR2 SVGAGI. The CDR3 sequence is CASKRGSTGELFF. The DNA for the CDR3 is TGTGCCAGCAAGAGAGGCTCAACCGGGGAGCTGTTTTTT.

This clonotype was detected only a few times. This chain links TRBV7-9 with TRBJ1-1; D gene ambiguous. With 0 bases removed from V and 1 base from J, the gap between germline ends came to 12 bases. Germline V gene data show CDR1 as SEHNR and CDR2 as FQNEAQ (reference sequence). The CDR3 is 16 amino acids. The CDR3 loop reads CASSLARPGKNTEAFF. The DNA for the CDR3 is TGTGCCAGCAGCTTAGCGCGTCCGGGGAAGAACACTGAAGCTTTCTTT.

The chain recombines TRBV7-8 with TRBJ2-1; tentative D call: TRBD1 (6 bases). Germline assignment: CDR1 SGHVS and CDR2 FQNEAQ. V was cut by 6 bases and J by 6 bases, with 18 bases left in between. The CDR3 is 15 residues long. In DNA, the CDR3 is TGTGCCAGCAGTCAGGCACAGGGAATTTTCAATGAGCAGTTCTTC. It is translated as CASSQAQGIFNEQFF.

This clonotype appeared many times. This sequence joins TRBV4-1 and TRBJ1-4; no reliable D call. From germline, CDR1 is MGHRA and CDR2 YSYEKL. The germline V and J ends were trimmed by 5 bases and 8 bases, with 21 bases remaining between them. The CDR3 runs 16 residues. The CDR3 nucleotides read TGCGCCAGCAGCTTGAATCCGGGAATATCGGGGGAAAAACTGTTTTTT. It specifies CASSLNPGISGEKLFF.

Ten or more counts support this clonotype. This CDR3 is CASSLDRGGETQYF. CDR3 sequence (DNA): TGTGCCAGCAGCTTGGACAGGGGAGGAGAGACCCAGTACTTC. This rearrangement joins TRBV7-2 to TRBJ2-5; 9 bases line up with TRBD1. V lost 3 bases, J lost 4 bases, and 3 bases stayed unmatched. Germline values: CDR1 SGHTA, CDR2 FQGNSA. The CDR3 runs to 14 residues.

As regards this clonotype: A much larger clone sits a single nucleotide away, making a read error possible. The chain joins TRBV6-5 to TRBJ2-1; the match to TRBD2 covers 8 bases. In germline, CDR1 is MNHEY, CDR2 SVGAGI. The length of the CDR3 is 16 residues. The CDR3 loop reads CANSKSGGPPYNEQFF. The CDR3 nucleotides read TGTGCCAACAGTAAGAGCGGGGGCCCTCCCTACAATGAGCAGTTCTTC.

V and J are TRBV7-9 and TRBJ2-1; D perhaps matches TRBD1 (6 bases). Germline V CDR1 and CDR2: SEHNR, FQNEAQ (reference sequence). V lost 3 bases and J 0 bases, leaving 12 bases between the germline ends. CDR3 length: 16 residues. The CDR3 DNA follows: TGTGCCAGCAGCTTGGGGACACCGAGCTCCTACAATGAGCAGTTCTTC. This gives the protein CASSLGTPSSYNEQFF.

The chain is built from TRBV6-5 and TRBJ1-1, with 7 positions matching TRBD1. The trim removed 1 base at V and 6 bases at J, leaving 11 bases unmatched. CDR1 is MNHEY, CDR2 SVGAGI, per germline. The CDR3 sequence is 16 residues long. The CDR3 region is CASSYWQGGAKAEAFF. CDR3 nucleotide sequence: TGTGCCAGCAGTTACTGGCAGGGGGGGGCGAAGGCTGAAGCTTTCTTT.

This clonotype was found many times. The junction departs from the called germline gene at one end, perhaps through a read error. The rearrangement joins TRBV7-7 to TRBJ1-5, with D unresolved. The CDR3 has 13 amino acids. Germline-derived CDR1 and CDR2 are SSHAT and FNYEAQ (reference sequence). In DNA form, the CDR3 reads TGTGCTAGCAGCTTAGCGGAGAATCAGCCCCAGCATTTT. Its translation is CASSLAENQPQHF.

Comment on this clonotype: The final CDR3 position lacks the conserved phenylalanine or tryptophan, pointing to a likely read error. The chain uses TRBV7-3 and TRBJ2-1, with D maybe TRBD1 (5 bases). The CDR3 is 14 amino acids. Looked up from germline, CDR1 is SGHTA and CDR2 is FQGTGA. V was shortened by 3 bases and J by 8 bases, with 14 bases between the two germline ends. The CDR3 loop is CASSFGPTGYEQFY. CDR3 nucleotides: TGTGCCAGCAGCTTCGGCCCAACAGGATATGAGCAGTTCTAC.

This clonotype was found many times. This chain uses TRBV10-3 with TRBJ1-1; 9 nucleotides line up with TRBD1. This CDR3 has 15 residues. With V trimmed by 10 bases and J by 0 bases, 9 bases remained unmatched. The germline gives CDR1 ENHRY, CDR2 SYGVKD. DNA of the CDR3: TGTGCCACCCTCGGACAGGGGACGATGAACACTGAAGCTTTCTTT. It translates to CATLGQGTMNTEAFF.

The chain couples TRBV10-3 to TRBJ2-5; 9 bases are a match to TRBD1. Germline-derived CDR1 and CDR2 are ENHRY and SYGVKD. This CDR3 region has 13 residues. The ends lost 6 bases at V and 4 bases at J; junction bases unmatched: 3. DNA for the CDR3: TGTGCCATCAGCACAGGGGGCGGAGAGACCCAGTACTTC. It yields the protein CAISTGGGETQYF.